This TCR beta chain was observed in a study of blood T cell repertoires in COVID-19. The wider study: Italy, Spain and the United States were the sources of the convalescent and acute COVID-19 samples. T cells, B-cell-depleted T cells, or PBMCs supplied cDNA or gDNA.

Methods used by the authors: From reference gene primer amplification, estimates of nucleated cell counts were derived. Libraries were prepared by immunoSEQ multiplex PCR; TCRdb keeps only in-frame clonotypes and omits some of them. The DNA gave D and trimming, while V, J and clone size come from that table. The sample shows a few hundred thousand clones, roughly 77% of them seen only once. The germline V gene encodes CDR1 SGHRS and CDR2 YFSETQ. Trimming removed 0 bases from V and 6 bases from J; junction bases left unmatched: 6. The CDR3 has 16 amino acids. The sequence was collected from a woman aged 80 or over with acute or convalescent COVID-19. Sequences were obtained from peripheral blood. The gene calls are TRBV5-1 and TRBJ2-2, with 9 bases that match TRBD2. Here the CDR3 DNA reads TGCGCCAGCAGCTTGGAGGCTGCGGGAGGGGCCGGGGAGCTGTTTTTT. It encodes CASSLEAAGGAGELFF.